Each of the 3 T cell receptor beta chains below was sequenced from the same sample in a study of blood T cell repertoires in COVID-19. Sequencing used immunoSEQ multiplex PCR; TCRdb keeps in-frame clones, though not all of them. The sample consists of about 380,000 clones, roughly 90% of them appearing once. The sequenced material came from peripheral blood. The receptors here all came from a man in his forties with acute or convalescent COVID-19.

This chain connects TRBV4-1 to TRBJ2-2; 9 bases are a match to TRBD2. CDR1 MGHRA and CDR2 YSYEKL come from the germline V gene. The V and J ends lost 1 base and 4 bases, in that order; junction bases with no gene match: 4. There are 16 residues in the CDR3. The DNA of the CDR3 is TGCGCCAGCAGCCAAGTGCTAGCGGGAATCACCGGGGAGCTGTTTTTT. Its translation: CASSQVLAGITGELFF.

The chain is built from TRBV14 and TRBJ2-3; D is unclear. V dropped 2 bases and J dropped 2 bases, with 14 bases sitting between them. CDR3 length equals 16 residues. Germline lookup yields CDR1 SGHDN and CDR2 FVKESK. CDR3 sequence: CASSQMAGLFTDTQYF. CDR3 nucleotide sequence: TGTGCCAGCAGCCAAATGGCTGGCCTTTTCACAGATACGCAGTATTTT.

The chain uses TRBV21-1 and TRBJ1-2; the DNA was not used to check the table's D call, TRBD1. TRBV21-1 constitutes a pseudogene. The CDR3 covers 14 residues. CDR3 loop: CASSKGGQGVGYTF. The DNA for the CDR3 is TGTGCCAGCAGCAAAGGTGGACAGGGGGTTGGCTACACCTTC.